This TCR beta chain was recorded in a study of human T cells and chemical hapten exposure. Study findings and constraints: Relative to controls, expanded TCRs formed significantly more large CDR3 similarity clusters. PT1 expanded TCR counts correlated positively with patch test score.

This CDR3 contains 14 residues. The germline V gene has CDR1 SGHAT and CDR2 FQNNGV. V shed 0 bases and J shed 5 bases, with 10 bases lying between them. Each CDR3 protein is one row after TCRdb ran MiXCR on the RACE reads. The sample carries roughly 380,000 distinct CDR3 sequences, around 4.8% recorded once. This sample's time point: patch test 1, 2 weeks after DPC sensitization. Noted treatment: therapeutic diphenylcyclopropenone sensitization with weekly scalp DPC. Prior to each patch test being applied, blood was drawn. This clonotype was seen ten or more times. Its specificity is unknown. The sample here was whole blood, taken in connection with sensitization to the hapten diphenylcyclopropenone (DPC). The sequence was collected from a woman aged 45-59 years with alopecia areata. Some clones in this sample may be carry-over from other donors' samples. This chain connects TRBV11-2 to TRBJ1-2; D is unresolved. The CDR3 region has the DNA TGTGCCAGCAGCTTAGAGGTCGCCGTGTATGGCTACACCTTC. It is translated as CASSLEVAVYGYTF.